The sequence of this T cell receptor (beta chain) was determined in a study of blood T cell repertoires in COVID-19. The overall study: PBMCs, B-cell-depleted T cells, or T cells provided the cDNA or gDNA that made up the material.

Some clones are missing from TCRdb's copy, which holds only in-frame ones; the method was immunoSEQ multiplex PCR. The repertoire holds about 230,000 clones, with around 88% as singletons. The clonotype originates from a woman aged 40 to 50 with acute COVID-19. Source material: PBMCs or T cells enriched from blood (not recorded which).

CDR3 coding DNA: TGTGCCAGCTCACCAAGTTCAAGGACTAGCGGGAGTCACGAGCAGTACGTC. Its protein product is CASSPSSRTSGSHEQYV. V gene TRBV18 combines with J gene TRBJ2-7; 13 positions agree with TRBD2. The germline gives CDR1 KGHSH, CDR2 LQKENI. J gave up 5 bases and V 2 bases, and 9 bases lay outside the gene matches. This CDR3 spans 17 amino acids.